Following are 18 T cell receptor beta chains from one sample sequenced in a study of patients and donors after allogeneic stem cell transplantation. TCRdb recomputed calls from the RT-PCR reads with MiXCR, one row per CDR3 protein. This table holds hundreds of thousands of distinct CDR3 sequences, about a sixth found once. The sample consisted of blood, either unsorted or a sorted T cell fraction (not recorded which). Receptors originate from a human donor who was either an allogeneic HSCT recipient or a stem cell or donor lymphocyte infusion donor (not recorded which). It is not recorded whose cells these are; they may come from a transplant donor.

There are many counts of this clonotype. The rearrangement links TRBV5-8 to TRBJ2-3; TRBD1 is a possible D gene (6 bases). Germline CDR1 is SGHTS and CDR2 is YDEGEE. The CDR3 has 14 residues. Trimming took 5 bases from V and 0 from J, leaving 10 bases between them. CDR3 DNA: TGTGCCAGCAGGAAACAGGGTAGCACAGATACGCAGTATTTT. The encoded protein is CASRKQGSTDTQYF.

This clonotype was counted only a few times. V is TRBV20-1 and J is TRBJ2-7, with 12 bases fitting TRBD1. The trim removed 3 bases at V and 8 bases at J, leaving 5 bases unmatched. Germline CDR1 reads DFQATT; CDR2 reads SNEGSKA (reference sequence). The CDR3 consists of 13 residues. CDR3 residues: CSARGGQGAQQYF. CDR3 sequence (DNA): TGCAGTGCTAGGGGGGGACAGGGGGCACAGCAGTACTTC.

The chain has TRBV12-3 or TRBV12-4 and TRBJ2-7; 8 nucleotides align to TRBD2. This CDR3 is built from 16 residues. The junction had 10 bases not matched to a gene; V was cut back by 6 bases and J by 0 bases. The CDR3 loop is CASSRTGLATSYEQYF. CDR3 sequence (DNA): TGTGCCAGCAGCCGTACTGGACTAGCCACCTCCTACGAGCAGTACTTC.

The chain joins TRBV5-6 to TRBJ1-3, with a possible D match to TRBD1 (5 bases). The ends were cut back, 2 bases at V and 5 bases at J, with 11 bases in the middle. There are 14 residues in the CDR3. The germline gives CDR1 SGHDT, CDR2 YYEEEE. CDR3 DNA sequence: TGTGCCAGCAGCTTTGGAGACAGACGAAACACCATATATTTT. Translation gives CASSFGDRRNTIYF. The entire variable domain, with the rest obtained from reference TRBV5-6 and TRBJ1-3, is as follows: DAGVTQSPTHLIKTRGQQVTLRCSPKSGHDTVSWYQQALGQGPQFIFQYYEEEERQRGNFPDRFSGHQFPNYSSELNVNALLLGDSALYLCASSFGDRRNTIYFGEGSWLTVV.

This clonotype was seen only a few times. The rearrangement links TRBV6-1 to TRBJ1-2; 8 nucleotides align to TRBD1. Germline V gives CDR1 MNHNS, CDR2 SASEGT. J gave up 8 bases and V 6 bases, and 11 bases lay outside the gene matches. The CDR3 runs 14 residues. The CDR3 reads CASSQRDRLSGYTF. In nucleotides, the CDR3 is TGTGCCAGCAGCCAGCGGGACAGGTTATCGGGCTACACCTTC.

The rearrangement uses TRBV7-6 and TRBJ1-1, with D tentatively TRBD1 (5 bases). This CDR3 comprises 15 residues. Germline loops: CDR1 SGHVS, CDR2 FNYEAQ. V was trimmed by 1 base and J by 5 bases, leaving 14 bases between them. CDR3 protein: CASSLVPGWTTEAFF. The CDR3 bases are TGTGCCAGCAGCTTAGTTCCAGGGTGGACGACTGAAGCTTTCTTT.

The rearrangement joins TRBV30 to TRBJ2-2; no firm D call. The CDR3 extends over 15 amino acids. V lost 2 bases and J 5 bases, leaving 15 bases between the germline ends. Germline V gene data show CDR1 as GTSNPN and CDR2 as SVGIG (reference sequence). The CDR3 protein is CAWSLGRLGTGELFF. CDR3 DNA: TGTGCCTGGAGTCTGGGCCGGCTGGGGACCGGGGAGCTGTTTTTT.

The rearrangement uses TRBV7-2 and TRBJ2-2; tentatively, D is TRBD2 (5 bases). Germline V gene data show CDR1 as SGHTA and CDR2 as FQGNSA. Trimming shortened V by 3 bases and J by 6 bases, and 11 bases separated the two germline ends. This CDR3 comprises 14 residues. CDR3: CASSLHLASGELFF. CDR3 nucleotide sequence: TGTGCCAGCAGCTTGCATCTAGCTTCCGGGGAGCTGTTTTTT. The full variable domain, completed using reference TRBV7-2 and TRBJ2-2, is GAGVSQSPSNKVTEKGKDVELRCDPISGHTALYWYRQSLGQGLEFLIYFQGNSAPDKSGLPSDRFSAERTGGSVSTLTIQRTQQEDSAVYLCASSLHLASGELFFGEGSRLTVL.

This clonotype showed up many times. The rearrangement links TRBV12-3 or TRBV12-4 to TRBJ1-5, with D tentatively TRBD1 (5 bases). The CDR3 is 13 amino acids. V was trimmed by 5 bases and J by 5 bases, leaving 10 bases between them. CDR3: CASSGRAYQPQHF. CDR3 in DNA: TGTGCCAGCAGTGGCAGGGCGTATCAGCCCCAGCATTTT.

CDR3 coding DNA: TGTGCCACCAGTGACCTGGGACAGAACTATGGCTACACCTTC. Translating it yields CATSDLGQNYGYTF. V and J are TRBV24-1 and TRBJ1-2; 7 nucleotides line up with TRBD1. The germline V gene encodes CDR1 KGHDR and CDR2 SFDVKD. The length of the CDR3 is 14 residues. After removal of 4 bases from V and 2 bases from J, the junction contained 3 bases not matched to a gene.

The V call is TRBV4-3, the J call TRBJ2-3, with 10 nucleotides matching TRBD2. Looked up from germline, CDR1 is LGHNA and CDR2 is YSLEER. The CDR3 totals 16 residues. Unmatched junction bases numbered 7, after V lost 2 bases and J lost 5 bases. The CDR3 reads CASSQISAGGLDTQYF. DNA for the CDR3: TGCGCCAGCAGCCAAATTTCAGCGGGGGGGTTAGATACGCAGTATTTT.

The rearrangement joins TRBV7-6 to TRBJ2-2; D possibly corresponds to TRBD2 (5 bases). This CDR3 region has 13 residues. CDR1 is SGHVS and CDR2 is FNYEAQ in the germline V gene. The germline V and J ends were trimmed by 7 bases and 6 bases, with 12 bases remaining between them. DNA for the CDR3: TGTGCCAGCACCTTCCGGGGATCCGGGGAGCTGTTTTTT. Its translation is CASTFRGSGELFF.

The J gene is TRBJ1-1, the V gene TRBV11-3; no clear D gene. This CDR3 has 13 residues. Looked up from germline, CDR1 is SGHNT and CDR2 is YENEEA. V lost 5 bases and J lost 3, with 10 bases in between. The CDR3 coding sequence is TGTGCCAGCAGCATGAGGACCGACACTGAAGCTTTCTTT. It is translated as CASSMRTDTEAFF. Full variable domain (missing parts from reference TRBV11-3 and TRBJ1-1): EAGVVQSPRYKIIEKKQPVAFWCNPISGHNTLYWYLQNLGQGPELLIRYENEEAVDDSQLPKDRFSAERLKGVDSTLKIQPAELGDSAVYLCASSMRTDTEAFFGQGTRLTVV.

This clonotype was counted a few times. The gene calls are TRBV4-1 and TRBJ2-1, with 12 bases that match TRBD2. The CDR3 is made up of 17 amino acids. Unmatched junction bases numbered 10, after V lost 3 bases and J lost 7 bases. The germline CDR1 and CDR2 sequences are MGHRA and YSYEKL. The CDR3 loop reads CASSHSHGTSGPNEQFF. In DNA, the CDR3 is TGCGCCAGCAGCCATTCCCACGGGACTAGCGGGCCAAATGAGCAGTTCTTC.

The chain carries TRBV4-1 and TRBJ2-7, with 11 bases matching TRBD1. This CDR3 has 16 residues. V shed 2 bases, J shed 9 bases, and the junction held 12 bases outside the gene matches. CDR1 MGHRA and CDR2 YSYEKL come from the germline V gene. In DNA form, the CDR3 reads TGCGCCAGCAGCCAAATCAGAGGACAGGGGGCGTTATCGCAGTACTTC. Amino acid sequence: CASSQIRGQGALSQYF.

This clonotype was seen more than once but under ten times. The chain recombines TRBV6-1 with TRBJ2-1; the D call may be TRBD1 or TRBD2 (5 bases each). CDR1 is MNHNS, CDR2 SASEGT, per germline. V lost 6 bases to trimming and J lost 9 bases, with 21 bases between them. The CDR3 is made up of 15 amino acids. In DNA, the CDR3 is TGTGCCAGCAGCCATCAAGGGACGGGGAACACTGAGCAGTTCTTC. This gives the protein CASSHQGTGNTEQFF.

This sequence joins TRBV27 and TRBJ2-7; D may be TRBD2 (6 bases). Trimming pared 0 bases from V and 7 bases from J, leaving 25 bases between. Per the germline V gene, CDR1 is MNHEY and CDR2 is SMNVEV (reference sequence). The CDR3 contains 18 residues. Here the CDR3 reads CASSLSRGSGVLTGEQYF. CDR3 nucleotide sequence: TGTGCCAGCAGTTTATCGAGGGGCTCGGGGGTTCTAACGGGAGAGCAGTACTTC.

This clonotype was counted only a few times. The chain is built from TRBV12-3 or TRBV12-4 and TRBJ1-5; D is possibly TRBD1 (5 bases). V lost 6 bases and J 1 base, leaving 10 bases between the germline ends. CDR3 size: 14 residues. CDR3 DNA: TGTGCCAGCAGAGGAGGGGAGAGCAATCAGCCCCAGCATTTT. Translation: CASRGGESNQPQHF.